Included here is one T cell receptor beta chain sequence, with context. Its antigen remains undetermined. No base-level quality is on record; no much larger clone is a single base apart. The cohort comprised 710 or so healthy bone marrow donors. Cohort members were all nominally healthy when sampled, although unrecorded immune exposures were likely present. The donor tested CMV seropositive and was one of the 289 seropositive cohort members. Each donor provided a peripheral blood sample, and peripheral blood mononuclear cells were used for TCR beta sequencing. Genomic DNA was extracted from the blood cell samples with the Qiagen DNeasy Blood Extraction Kit. Library preparation employed the immunoSEQ multiplex PCR assay. The multiplex PCR relied on a mix of 60 forward primers for TCR Vbeta segments and 13 reverse primers for TCR Jbeta segments. The CDR3 region of rearranged TCR beta genes was amplified from genomic DNA by a multiplex PCR assay. The amplified TCR beta libraries were sequenced on the Illumina HiSeq System as 87-base-pair reads. For the original study's pipeline: In a later analysis, tens of millions of unique TCR beta chains were counted across the roughly 700 repertoires, and roughly 10 million of these chains were shared by at least two donors. Raw reads were error-corrected and collapsed into unique sequences by a nearest-neighbor algorithm in which closely related sequences were merged to remove PCR and sequencing errors. To assign V, D and J gene segments, CDR3 sequences were aligned to IMGT reference sequences. Each retained sequence needed at least a six-nucleotide match to both a V gene segment and a J gene segment. Rearrangements were called productive when the CDR3 lacked stop codons and stayed in frame with V and J; all others were non-productive. Following IMGT convention, CDR3 was defined as the stretch from the second conserved V-encoded cysteine up to the conserved J-encoded phenylalanine. Sequences without an unambiguous match to a single V gene segment were excluded from the earlier analysis of about 600 of the donors. In an earlier analysis of around 590 of the donors, a V segment was called functional when productive rearrangements were above 56.7%, and segregating when the standard deviation between donors exceeded 5%. A statistical classification framework was built to diagnose cytomegalovirus status from the catalog of TCR beta chain sequences. V and J gene assignment, in a later analysis, came from comparing TCR nucleotide sequences with IMGT/GENE-DB human TR gene sequences. Using the TCRdist pipeline, a later analysis assigned CDR3 sequences along with most-parsimonious VDJ recombination scenarios. In a later analysis, each TCR beta chain was defined by its CDR3 amino acid sequence together with its V-gene family, and reads without a unique V-gene family were excluded. As a way to deal with suspected cross-contamination and a sequencing artifact, a later analysis dropped roughly 600 nucleotide sequences that were highly shared and had low generation probability. In a later analysis, a clonal expansion index for each public chain was calculated from normalized within-repertoire ranks of inferred template counts. In a later analysis, generation probabilities were computed with a VDJ recombination model fitted to out-of-frame rearrangements, and the resulting probabilities were checked against IGoR. Hypergeometric tests were used in a later analysis to score TCR-TCR, TCR-HLA and TCR-CMV co-occurrence, with a repertoire-size bias correction applied to the TCR pairs. To estimate false discovery rates, a later analysis permuted the HLA or CMV assignments 20 times. In a later analysis, co-occurring TCRs were grouped using DBSCAN, and TCRdist sequence similarity was added for clustering within HLA-allele-positive subsets. Co-occurrence clustering excluded repertoires with fewer than 30,000 or more than 120,000 public chains, plus five with anomalous nucleotide sharing. Imported from immuneACCESS, the table was reduced by TCRdb to in-frame sequences with V and J called. These copies leave out some clones; in studies compared against another copy, an unresolved V gene accounts for under half, and the cause of the remainder is not known. That table is the source of V, J and clone size, and D and trimming were worked out from the DNA. This sample comprises some 120,000 clones, approximately 89% of them detected only once. The biggest ten clones account for about 6.7% of the sample.

Deletion took 7 bases off V and 0 bases off J, with a span of 9 bases between the germline ends. CDR1 and CDR2, per the germline V gene (reference sequence), are LNHDA and SQIVND. CDR3 length: 14 amino acids, cysteine to phenylalanine. The retained sequence is limited to the CDR3, 42 bases, with the frame set at the first base. This sample was taken from a study of cytomegalovirus exposure and HLA in healthy donors (TCRdb year 2017). Regarding the complete study: According to an earlier analysis of a few hundred of the donors, about 179 million T cells yielded over 90 million unique TCR beta sequences and 250 to 350 Gb of sequence data. An early release covering roughly 600 HLA-typed donors comprised approximately 290 gigabases of sequencing data and about 90 million unique TCR sequences. The genetic ancestry cluster associated with self-reported Caucasian donors included about 81% of the 398 genotyped donors. The study aimed to test whether signatures of past pathogen exposure could be identified by cataloging public T cell receptors. The study used immunosequencing to profile the T cell repertoires of 666 subjects and linked those repertoires to cytomegalovirus serostatus. In addition to the first cohort of about 650 subjects, a separate validation cohort of approximately 110 different subjects was used. To predict cytomegalovirus infection status, the study combined high-throughput TCR immunosequencing, statistical association of individual TCRs with disease status, and machine learning. A later analysis re-examined previously published TCR beta repertoires from just over 650 donors and added high-resolution HLA genotyping to investigate patterns of TCR occurrence. The later analysis used no new phenotypic data to find candidate immune exposures, relying instead on TCR beta sequences and their occurrence across donors. An earlier analysis of a few hundred of the donors applied high-throughput TCR beta sequencing to assess whether each TCR beta V gene segment acted as functional or pseudogenic. Donor age, sex, ethnicity and CMV serostatus were collected together with the repertoire data. A later genetic analysis used genome-wide SNP genotypes for about 60% of the 666 donors, treating that subset as a discovery cohort. All discovery cohort repertoires had been generated using a single sequencing platform. HLA typing included class I and class II loci at four-digit resolution. Typing coverage varied by locus: about 629-630 donors for A, B, C, DRB1 and DQB1; more than 500 for DQA1; 606 for DPA1; around 490 for DPB1. About 5 DR-DQ haplotypes were handled as single units for association and clustering, since linkage in the cohort was strong. Among some 400 genotyped donors of the cohort, an average of roughly 230,000 unique TCR beta nucleotide sequences was sequenced per donor, of which about 19% were non-productive. General study outcomes and caveats: A further reported finding was that TCR beta sequences accurately predicted the HLA-A and HLA-B alleles for most subjects in the first cohort. Most TCR sequences were observed very rarely across donors, whereas some public TCRs were present in many individuals. In a later analysis, the rate of TCR association differed among HLA loci, with DRB1 alleles having the most associated TCRs and HLA-C alleles having the fewest. In an earlier analysis of 450 to 750 of the donors, most TCR beta V segments appeared in productive rearrangements about 87% or about 30% of the time, broadly matching IMGT annotations. A later analysis reported that several top co-occurrence clusters appeared linked to parvovirus B19, influenza, CMV and Epstein-Barr virus. The authors suggested that the approach could potentially be extended to other disease states and immunological phenotypes. Immune exposure information for the cohort was limited to CMV serostatus. When HLA alleles, especially DR and DQ, strongly co-occurred, attributing TCR associations to individual alleles was difficult. The classifier was reported to diagnose cytomegalovirus status with high specificity and sensitivity in both the original and validation cohorts. Because counts were too low, about 17 rarely observed V segments, including chromosome 9 orphons, were excluded from the earlier analysis of several hundred of the donors. An association between a missense DCLRE1C variant and V-gene and J-gene trimming of TCR beta chains was found in a later genetic analysis and replicated in an independent cohort. Sequencing depth was assumed to be roughly uniform across donors in the presence/absence analyses, though that assumption may not hold. In a later analysis, around 17,000 TCR beta sequences were associated with specific HLA alleles at a false discovery rate of 0.05. Linkage disequilibrium might explain the correlated functional status among segregating V segments, but an unknown experimental factor could not be ruled out. Because HLA typing was unavailable for some donors at each locus, only the typed subset was used in association tests. A later genetic analysis reported fewer N-insertions in productive TCRs among donors in an Asian-associated ancestry cluster than the roughly 620-donor mean. Some IMGT-functional V segments, including TRBV6-2 and TRBV6-3, could not be told apart with the 87-base-pair reads, so those segments were excluded. In a later analysis, HLA-associated TCR beta chains were found to be more clonally expanded and to have lower generation probabilities than equally common non-associated chains. In the study, 150 to 200 TCR beta chains were listed as associated with cytomegalovirus. The sequencing pipeline was judged likely to have produced a cluster of highly shared sequence variants as a technical artifact. In this cohort, only TCR beta chains were sequenced, and detectable features were limited by the absence of alpha or paired-chain data. A few of the identified cytomegalovirus-associated TCR beta chains were confirmed in vitro to be specific for cytomegalovirus antigens. Most CMV-associated TCR beta chains appeared to be HLA-restricted in a later analysis, and the HLA associations seemed to be driven largely by CMV exposure.

The sequenced sample consisted of PBMCs. This sequence originates from a woman in her twenties or thirties in good health and CMV-seropositive. The V and J segments used are TRBV19 and TRBJ2-2; a tentative D call is TRBD1 (6 bases match). In nucleotide form, the sequence is TGTGCCAGTACCCCAGGGGCGAACACCGGGGAGCTGTTTTTT. It specifies CASTPGANTGELFF. Extended through the reference TRBV19 and TRBJ2-2 proteins, this CDR3 yields the full variable domain: DGGITQSPKYLFRKEGQNVTLSCEQNLNHDAMYWYRQDPGQGLRLIYYSQIVNDFQKGDIAEGYSVSREKKESFPLTVTSAQKNPTAFYLCASTPGANTGELFFGEGSRLTVL.